The sequence of this T cell receptor (beta chain) was determined in a study of T cell responses to AZD1222 COVID-19 vaccine. Findings and limits, study-wide: The number of AZD1222 recipients seropositive at baseline was only five to seven. Spike-specific TCR breadth and depth were elevated following two AZD1222 doses. Donors were largely white British and mainly female; clonal diversity was possibly underestimated. Nearly half of spike-specific TCRs reportedly go after variant regions that carry no mutations.

The ends were cut back, 0 bases at V and 1 base at J, with 1 base in the middle. Germline V gives CDR1 LNHNV, CDR2 YYDKDF (reference sequence). The CDR3 extends over 14 amino acids. This clone was detected only once. What it recognizes is unknown. The data were produced by immunoSEQ multiplex PCR, yet TCRdb's version contains in-frame clones alone and is incomplete. Of around 140,000 clones detected, 90% to 95% appear once; the ten largest clones hold 9.5% to 15%. This chain uses TRBV15 with TRBJ2-6, with unresolved D. The receptor's source is an adult who had recovered from COVID-19. Sequencing used peripheral blood, obtained after recovery from COVID-19. DNA of the CDR3: TGTGCCACCAGCAGAGATTCTGGGGCCAACGTCCTGACTTTC. It specifies CATSRDSGANVLTF.